This TCR beta chain was found in a study of blood T cell repertoires in COVID-19. Trimming removed 2 bases at V and 4 bases at J, with 12 bases between. Germline V gives CDR1 MNHNS, CDR2 SASEGT. The CDR3 has 14 residues. Here immunoSEQ multiplex PCR was the method, and the copy in TCRdb shows in-frame clones only, minus some. The sample lists some 150,000 clones, approximately 83% seen once, with approximately 3.8% in the top ten. This chain joins TRBV6-1 and TRBJ2-7; possibly TRBD1 for D (6 bases). The receptor was derived from a woman aged 55 to 70 with acute or convalescent COVID-19. Sequencing used peripheral blood. CDR3: CASSEWGRGYEQYF. For the CDR3, the DNA is TGTGCCAGCAGTGAATGGGGCAGGGGTTACGAGCAGTACTTC.